This TCR beta chain stems from a study of cytomegalovirus exposure and HLA in healthy donors. The CDR3 sequence is 15 residues long. Germline V gives CDR1 SGHTS, CDR2 YDEGEE. As regards this clone: Mismatch with germline at one junction end may stem from a read error.

The study ran its PCR with 60 Vbeta and 13 Jbeta primers. Using immunoSEQ multiplex PCR, the repertoire was profiled, and TCRdb retains in-frame clones only, with some absent. The table shows approximately 180,000 clones, with around three quarters occurring only once. Sequenced sample: PBMCs. The rearrangement joins TRBV5-8 to TRBJ2-7; perhaps TRBD2 as D (5 bases). The clonotype was recovered from a woman in her 30s in good health and CMV-seronegative. The CDR3 bases are TGTGCCAGCAGCTGGGGTAGAGGGCAACCCTACGGGCAGTACTTC. This codes for CASSWGRGQPYGQYF.